This T cell receptor (beta chain) was captured by sequencing in a study of OX40 agonist ivuxolimab in advanced cancers. Regarding the study in general: The costimulatory receptor OX40 (CD134) was targeted by ivuxolimab, a fully human IgG2 agonistic monoclonal antibody. Intravenous ivuxolimab was administered to patients every 2 weeks at six dose levels: 0.01, 0.1, 0.3, 1.5, 3 and 10 mg/kg. Of the approximately 50 dose-escalation patients, hepatocellular carcinoma was present in approximately 20, melanoma in approximately 15, renal cell carcinoma in 9 and head and neck cancer in 9. A male proportion of under 85% and a mean age of roughly 58 years, ranging from about 23 to 79, were recorded for the dose-escalation cohort. Patients were allowed to have had prior anti-PD-1, anti-PD-L1 or anti-CTLA-4 therapy, and more than 30% of the dose-escalation patients had previously received checkpoint inhibitors. Partial responses were achieved by three dose-escalation patients, of whom one had hepatocellular carcinoma and two had cutaneous melanoma. Peripheral TCRbeta sequencing aimed to test whether ivuxolimab altered TCR sequence diversity and caused clonal T-cell expansion. The paper describes the monotherapy dose-escalation part (N of about 50 patients) of the phase I trial of ivuxolimab. The research as a whole found: After ivuxolimab, CD8+ T cells had more expanded clones than CD4+ T cells on average. In partial responders in the 0.1-3.0 mg/kg groups, normalized peripheral clonal expansion was found to be among the lowest, especially among CD8+ T cells. Low levels of normalized T-cell clonal expansion were also seen in some nonresponding patients. At doses from 0.1 to 3.0 mg/kg, clonal expansion was seen in both CD4+ and CD8+ blood T cells between baseline and week 6. The antigen specificity of the peripheral T cells that underwent clonal expansion was not determined.

The CDR3 goes from the cysteine to the phenylalanine over 14 residues. The only DNA kept is the CDR3, 42 bases in frame from the first base. V drops 0 bases and J drops 2 bases, leaving 7 bases in between. The germline V gene supplies CDR1 KGHSH and CDR2 LQKENI. Patients with autoimmune disease history or receiving systemic immunosuppression were excluded from the trial. In every dose cohort, peripheral blood was drawn for TCR sequencing at baseline, cycle 4 day 1, and cycle 7 day 1. The samples were drawn from a first-in-human, open-label, multicenter phase I dose-escalation trial of ivuxolimab. The trial enrolled adults with locally advanced or metastatic head and neck squamous cell, hepatocellular, melanoma or renal cell carcinoma. Before TCR sequencing, CD4+ and CD8+ T cells were separately sorted from peripheral blood. As regards this clone: Its antigen target is currently unknown. There are no base qualities to consult, and no much larger clone falls within one base.

To sequence the TCRbeta CDR3 region, genomic DNA was isolated from the sorted cells. TCRbeta CDR3 regions were sequenced using the immunoSEQ Assay. Entries here come from immuneACCESS through TCRdb and include only in-frame sequences with V and J called. Some clones fail to appear in such tables; in the studies checked, an unresolved V gene covers under half of the shortfall, and the cause of the remainder is unknown. The sample contains around 180 clones, roughly 80% of them found a single time. The leading ten clones occupy around 24% of the sample. Recombination linked TRBV18 to TRBJ2-5, with no D gene named confidently. This specimen was CD4+ or CD8+ T cells sorted from blood, taken in a trial of the OX40 agonist ivuxolimab. This TCR was recovered from an adult with an advanced solid tumor such as melanoma, head and neck, liver or kidney cancer. The DNA sequence is given as TGTGCCAGCTCACCACCGCCTCAACAAGAGACCCAGTACTTC. It codes for CASSPPPQQETQYF. The CDR3, completed at both ends by the reference TRBV18 and TRBJ2-5 genes, gives the full variable domain NAGVMQNPRHLVRRRGQEARLRCSPMKGHSHVYWYRQLPEEGLKFMVYLQKENIIDESGMPKERFSAEFPKEGPSILRIQQVVRGDSAAYFCASSPPPQQETQYFGPGTRLLVL.